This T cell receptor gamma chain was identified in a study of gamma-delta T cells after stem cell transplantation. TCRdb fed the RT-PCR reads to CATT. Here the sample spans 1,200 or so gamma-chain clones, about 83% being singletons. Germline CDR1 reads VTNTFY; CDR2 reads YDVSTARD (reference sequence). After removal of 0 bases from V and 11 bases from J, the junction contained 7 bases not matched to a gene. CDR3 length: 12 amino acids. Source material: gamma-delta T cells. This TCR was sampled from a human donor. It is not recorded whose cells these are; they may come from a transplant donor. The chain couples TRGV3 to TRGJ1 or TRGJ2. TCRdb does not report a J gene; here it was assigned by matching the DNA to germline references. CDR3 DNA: TGTGCCACCTGGGACAGGCGGGGAGAGAAACTCTTT. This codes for CATWDRRGEKLF.